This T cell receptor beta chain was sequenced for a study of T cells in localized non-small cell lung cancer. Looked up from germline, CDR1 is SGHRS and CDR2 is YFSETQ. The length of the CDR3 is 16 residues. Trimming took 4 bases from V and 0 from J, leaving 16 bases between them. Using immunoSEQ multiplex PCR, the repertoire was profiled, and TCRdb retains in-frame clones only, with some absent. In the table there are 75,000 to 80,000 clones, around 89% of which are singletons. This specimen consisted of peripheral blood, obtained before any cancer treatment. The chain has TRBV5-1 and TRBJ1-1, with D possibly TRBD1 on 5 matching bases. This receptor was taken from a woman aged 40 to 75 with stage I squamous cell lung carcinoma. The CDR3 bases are TGCGCCAGCAGCCCACGAGGGGCGGGTGTGAACACTGAAGCTTTCTTT. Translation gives CASSPRGAGVNTEAFF.